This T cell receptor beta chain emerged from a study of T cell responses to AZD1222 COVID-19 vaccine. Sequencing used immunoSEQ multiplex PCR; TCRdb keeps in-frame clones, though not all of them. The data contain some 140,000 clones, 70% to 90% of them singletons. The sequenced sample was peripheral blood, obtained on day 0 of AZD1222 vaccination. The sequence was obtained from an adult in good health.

The CDR3 nucleotides are TGTGCCAGCAGATGGGGGACTAGCGGGATTCCAGCAGATACGCAGTATTTT. Residues: CASRWGTSGIPADTQYF. The chain recombines TRBV21-1 with TRBJ2-3; the D call of TRBD2 is as the table states it, not checked on the DNA. TRBV21-1 is termed a pseudogene. CDR3 length equals 17 residues.